Listed here are 14 T cell receptor beta chains from one sample, sequenced in a study of shared clonotypes between healthy human individuals. TCRdb's table, derived via immunoSEQ multiplex PCR, lists solely in-frame clones and lacks some. The sample yields about a million clones, about 80% seen once. Sequencing input: memory CD4+ T cells from PBMCs. The subset was: CD45RA-negative fraction. The origin of the receptors is a man aged 18 to 35 in good health. Some clones in this sample may be carry-over from other donors' samples.

This chain connects TRBV9 to TRBJ1-4; TRBD1 might be the D (6 bases). V lost 3 bases and J lost 8, with 11 bases in between. Germline V CDR1 and CDR2: SGDLS, YYNGEE. There are 13 residues in the CDR3. The CDR3 is CASSAAGGEKLFF. For the CDR3, the DNA is TGTGCCAGCAGCGCCGCGGGGGGCGAAAAACTGTTTTTT.

This chain links TRBV11-3 with TRBJ2-2; D not resolved. This CDR3 is 15 amino acids long. Per germline, CDR1 SGHNT and CDR2 YENEEA. Trimming took 0 bases from V and 1 from J, leaving 6 bases between them. The CDR3 nucleotides read TGTGCCAGCAGCTTAGATAGCTGGAACACCGGGGAGCTGTTTTTT. Amino acid sequence: CASSLDSWNTGELFF.

A note on this clone: The sample holds other DNA sequences that translate to the same CDR3. The chain uses TRBV6-5 and TRBJ2-6; D is undetermined. The CDR3 covers 12 residues. V was pared by 7 bases and J by 1 base, with 2 bases between. Germline-derived CDR1 and CDR2 are MNHEY and SVGAGI. The CDR3 bases are TGTGCCAGCACATCTGGGGCCAACGTCCTGACTTTC. It yields the protein CASTSGANVLTF.

The CDR3 DNA reads as TGTGCCAGCAGCTTAGTCGGCGGATACGAGCAGTACTTC. Translation: CASSLVGGYEQYF. V gene TRBV11-2 combines with J gene TRBJ2-7; no clear D. This CDR3 contains 13 residues. Germline CDR1 SGHAT, CDR2 FQNNGV. V was pared by 1 base and J by 4 bases, with 8 bases between.

The rearrangement uses TRBV5-4 and TRBJ2-7, with 8 bases that match TRBD1. The CDR3 length is 13 residues. V was pared by 4 bases and J by 7 bases, with 7 bases of the junction left unmatched. Per the germline V gene, CDR1 is SGHNT and CDR2 is YYREEE (reference sequence). The CDR3 nucleotides are TGTGCCAGCAGCAGGACAGGGCCAGAAGAGCAGTACTTC. It yields the protein CASSRTGPEEQYF.

The chain joins TRBV27 to TRBJ2-3, with D possibly matching TRBD1 (6 bases). The CDR3 consists of 13 residues. Trimming shortened V by 2 bases and J by 8 bases, and 11 bases separated the two germline ends. CDR1 MNHEY and CDR2 SMNVEV come from the germline V gene (reference sequence). CDR3 sequence reads: CASSLPGVGTQYF. Written as DNA, the CDR3 is TGTGCCAGCAGTTTACCAGGGGTTGGTACGCAGTATTTT.

The chain has TRBV19 and TRBJ1-2; no clear D gene. The CDR3 is made up of 14 amino acids. The ends were cut back, 4 bases at V and 0 bases at J, with 9 bases in the middle. CDR1 and CDR2 (germline): LNHDA, SQIVND (reference sequence). The CDR3 DNA reads TGTGCCAGTAGTAGGACCACAACTAACTATGGCTACACCTTC. Its translation is CASSRTTTNYGYTF.

Remarks on this clone: Possible read error: a much larger clone is one base away. DNA for the CDR3: TGTGCCAGCAGCTTGATCTATGGCTACACCTTC. It specifies CASSLIYGYTF. The chain uses TRBV7-9 and TRBJ1-2, with D unclear. Trimming removed 3 bases from V and 4 bases from J, with 3 bases in between. This CDR3 region has 11 residues. The germline CDR1 and CDR2 sequences are SEHNR and FQNEAQ (reference sequence).

In its sample, this clone was seen a few times. The rearrangement uses TRBV27 and TRBJ2-7, with D hard to call. Germline V gives CDR1 MNHEY, CDR2 SMNVEV (reference sequence). Between the trimmed V and J ends, which lost 8 bases and 2 bases, there was a span of 10 bases. The CDR3 contains 12 residues. CDR3 bases: TGTGCCAGCGCCCCAGATCCCTACGAGCAGTACTTC. Translation: CASAPDPYEQYF.

The rearrangement joins TRBV5-1 to TRBJ2-7, with D perhaps matching TRBD2 (5 bases). The germline V and J ends were trimmed by 1 base and 2 bases, with 13 bases remaining between them. Germline values: CDR1 SGHRS, CDR2 YFSETQ. This CDR3 has 15 amino acids. CDR3 sequence (DNA): TGCGCCAGCAGCTTGTATTCGGGGAGCCCCTACGAGCAGTACTTC. Translation: CASSLYSGSPYEQYF.

The V and J genes are TRBV5-6 and TRBJ1-3; D is uncertain. CDR3 size: 15 residues. Germline assignment: CDR1 SGHDT and CDR2 YYEEEE. The V and J ends lost 4 bases and 2 bases respectively, with 13 bases between them. The CDR3 DNA follows: TGTGCCAGCAGCCGGGGATCTAGGACTGGAAACACCATATATTTT. Amino acids: CASSRGSRTGNTIYF.

This clone turned up a few times. This sample also contains other DNA sequences that code for the same CDR3. V usage is TRBV18 and J usage is TRBJ1-1; D gene ambiguous. CDR1 and CDR2 (germline): KGHSH, LQKENI. There are 14 residues in the CDR3. The V end was cut by 1 base, the J end by 4 bases, with 10 bases between. The CDR3 sequence: CASSPQGGVTEAFF. The DNA of the CDR3 is TGTGCCAGCTCACCACAGGGTGGGGTCACTGAAGCTTTCTTT.

The chain carries TRBV28 and TRBJ1-3; TRBD1 is a possible D gene (6 bases). Trimming stripped 6 bases from V and 2 bases from J, with 8 bases between. CDR1 is MDHEN, CDR2 SYDVKM, per germline. The CDR3 runs 13 residues. The CDR3 DNA sequence: TGTGCCAGCAGACCAGGGGCTGGAAACACCATATATTTT. Its translation: CASRPGAGNTIYF.

This clone has a handful of counts. J is TRBJ2-7 and V is TRBV27; 8 bases fit TRBD2. V trimming: 4 bases; J trimming: 2 bases; junction bases outside the gene matches: 7. This CDR3 has 15 residues. Germline CDR1 and CDR2: MNHEY and SMNVEV (reference sequence). In nucleotides, the CDR3 is TGTGCCAGCAGTTCACCGGGGACTAGAGCCTACGAGCAGTACTTC. Amino acids: CASSSPGTRAYEQYF.